The 20 T cell receptor beta chains reported below all come from one sample, sequenced in a study of blood T cell repertoires in COVID-19. Assay: immunoSEQ multiplex PCR; the TCRdb copy retains only in-frame clones and omits some. The sample includes under 200,000 clones, 80% of them seen just once. Material: peripheral blood. Receptors were obtained from a man aged 55 to 69 with acute or convalescent COVID-19.

This clone came up once. The CDR3 DNA is TGTGCCAGCAGTCAATGGACAGGGAGCCTCTCTGGAAACACCATATATTTT. Its translation: CASSQWTGSLSGNTIYF. The chain is built from TRBV6-6 and TRBJ1-3; 8 nucleotides match TRBD1. Trimming removed 5 bases from V and 0 bases from J; junction bases left unmatched: 9. Germline CDR1 and CDR2: MNHNY and SVGAGI (reference sequence). The CDR3 runs to 17 residues.

This clone occurred once. The sample holds other DNA sequences that translate to the same CDR3. The genes are TRBV19 and TRBJ2-1; 7 nucleotides line up with TRBD1. V was clipped by 7 bases and J by 0 bases; unmatched bases: 6. Germline CDR1 LNHDA, CDR2 SQIVND (reference sequence). The CDR3 totals 15 residues. CDR3: CASTPRDSSYNEQFF. Written as DNA, the CDR3 is TGTGCCAGTACCCCCCGGGACAGCTCCTACAATGAGCAGTTCTTC.

The gene calls are TRBV7-3 and TRBJ2-1; 12 nucleotides line up with TRBD2. There are 16 residues in the CDR3. V shed 4 bases, J shed 8 bases, and the junction held 9 bases outside the gene matches. Germline CDR1 is SGHTA and CDR2 is FQGTGA. The CDR3 coding sequence is TGTGCCAGCAGCTCCCTCCTAGCGGGGGGGAGAGATGAGCAGTTCTTC. Translating gives CASSSLLAGGRDEQFF.

J is TRBJ2-3 and V is TRBV10-3; possible D gene TRBD2, 6 bases. Germline assignment: CDR1 ENHRY and CDR2 SYGVKD. The CDR3 extends over 14 amino acids. V lost 3 bases, J lost 2 bases, and 9 bases lay in between. Here the CDR3 DNA reads TGTGCCATCAGTGATGCTAGCGACACAGATACGCAGTATTTT. Translated, it gives CAISDASDTDTQYF.

The count of this clone is one. The rearrangement joins TRBV7-3 to TRBJ2-7; D might be TRBD2 (7 bases). V lost 0 bases, J lost 6 bases, and 12 bases lay in between. The length of the CDR3 is 14 residues. CDR1 is SGHTA and CDR2 is FQGTGA in the germline V gene. For the CDR3, the DNA is TGTGCCAGCAGCTTAACCGGGGGGCTAGGCGAGCAGTACTTC. Its protein product is CASSLTGGLGEQYF.

V usage is TRBV12-2 and J usage is TRBJ2-7; no DNA check was done on the table's D call, TRBD1. TRBV12-2 is listed as a pseudogene. CDR3 size: 14 residues. The CDR3 region is CASRFAGFSYEQYF. CDR3 nucleotides: TGTGCAAGTCGCTTCGCAGGGTTTTCCTACGAGCAGTACTTC.

Of note for this clone: This CDR3 is also generated by other DNA sequences in the sample. The chain couples TRBV6-5 to TRBJ1-5; D perhaps matches TRBD1 (5 bases). Germline assignment: CDR1 MNHEY and CDR2 SVGAGI. V gave up 3 bases and J gave up 0 bases, with 9 bases separating them. The CDR3 sequence is 15 residues long. The CDR3 protein is CASSYSGGSNQPQHF. CDR3 in DNA: TGTGCCAGCAGTTATTCGGGGGGTAGCAATCAGCCCCAGCATTTT.

The chain combines TRBV2 with TRBJ1-5; D gene ambiguous. With 3 bases removed from V and 0 bases from J, the gap between germline ends came to 6 bases. Germline CDR1 SNHLY, CDR2 FYNNEI. The CDR3 runs to 14 residues. This CDR3 is CASSDRYSNQPQHF. The CDR3 bases are TGTGCCAGCAGTGACAGATATAGCAATCAGCCCCAGCATTTT.

This sequence joins TRBV10-1 and TRBJ2-1; no clear D. CDR3 size: 12 residues. Germline V gene data show CDR1 as WNHNN and CDR2 as SYGVQD (reference sequence). Deletions cut 7 bases from V and 5 bases from J, with 9 bases between. The CDR3 sequence is CASKTIDNEQFF. The CDR3, as DNA: TGCGCCAGCAAGACAATAGACAATGAGCAGTTCTTC.

This chain links TRBV10-2 with TRBJ1-1; perhaps TRBD1 as D (5 bases). The CDR3 is made up of 16 amino acids. Trimming left V 2 bases short and J 7 bases short, with 20 bases between. Looked up from germline, CDR1 is WSHSY and CDR2 is SAAADI. The CDR3 protein is CASSEVKPTGIYEAFF. The CDR3 DNA reads as TGCGCCAGCAGTGAGGTCAAGCCAACAGGCATATATGAAGCTTTCTTT.

This chain uses TRBV27 with TRBJ2-7; 10 bases agree with TRBD2. This CDR3 is built from 16 residues. The J segment lost 0 bases and the V segment lost 4 bases, leaving 6 bases of the junction unmatched. Germline V gene data show CDR1 as MNHEY and CDR2 as SMNVEV (reference sequence). CDR3 coding DNA: TGTGCCAGCAGTTCTAGGACTAGCGGCCCCTCCTACGAGCAGTACTTC. Encoded protein: CASSSRTSGPSYEQYF.

The chain has TRBV6-5 and TRBJ2-1; 9 bases line up with TRBD2. Germline CDR1 MNHEY, CDR2 SVGAGI. The CDR3 is made up of 15 amino acids. V gave up 7 bases and J gave up 7 bases; unmatched junction bases: 11. The CDR3 loop reads CASILSGGIGNEQFF. In nucleotides, the CDR3 is TGTGCCAGCATCCTTAGCGGGGGTATAGGGAATGAGCAGTTCTTC.

The V and J genes are TRBV18 and TRBJ2-1; D is possibly TRBD1 (5 bases). From germline, CDR1 is KGHSH and CDR2 LQKENI. The CDR3 length is 15 residues. V was cut by 3 bases and J by 5 bases, with 14 bases left in between. CDR3 in amino acids: CASSPSVGPNNEQFF. CDR3 DNA sequence: TGTGCCAGCTCACCCAGTGTGGGGCCCAACAATGAGCAGTTCTTC.

The chain combines TRBV30 with TRBJ1-1; D call uncertain. V was shortened by 2 bases and J by 0 bases, with 19 bases between the two germline ends. Germline V gene lookup returns CDR1 GTSNPN and CDR2 SVGIG (reference sequence). The CDR3 runs 17 residues. The CDR3 sequence is CAWSPASSGRMNTEAFF. The CDR3 coding sequence is TGTGCCTGGAGTCCGGCCTCGTCGGGTCGAATGAACACTGAAGCTTTCTTT.

The chain recombines TRBV7-3 with TRBJ2-3, with a possible D match to TRBD1 (6 bases). V gave up 4 bases and J gave up 1 base, with 12 bases separating them. From germline, CDR1 is SGHTA and CDR2 FQGTGA. There are 15 residues in the CDR3. The CDR3 sequence: CASSSGDWGTDTQYF. For the CDR3, the DNA is TGTGCCAGCAGCTCAGGGGATTGGGGCACAGATACGCAGTATTTT.

The genes are TRBV7-9 and TRBJ2-7, with 7 bases matching TRBD1. Looked up from germline, CDR1 is SEHNR and CDR2 is FQNEAQ (reference sequence). V was pared by 0 bases and J by 3 bases, with 5 bases of the junction left unmatched. The CDR3 is 15 residues long. The CDR3 DNA sequence: TGTGCCAGCAGCTTAGCGACAGGGCCAAACTACGAGCAGTACTTC. Protein: CASSLATGPNYEQYF.

The chain carries TRBV27 and TRBJ2-1; weak D call: TRBD2 (6 bases). The germline V gene encodes CDR1 MNHEY and CDR2 SMNVEV (reference sequence). V was shortened by 3 bases and J by 7 bases, with 13 bases between the two germline ends. The CDR3 extends over 14 amino acids. The CDR3 sequence is CASSFLGGENEQFF. DNA of the CDR3: TGTGCCAGCAGTTTCTTAGGCGGGGAAAATGAGCAGTTCTTC.

The V and J genes are TRBV11-2 and TRBJ2-7; D is undetermined. The CDR3 runs to 14 residues. The V end lost 2 bases, the J end lost 1 base, and 9 bases lay between the germline ends. CDR1 is SGHAT and CDR2 is FQNNGV in the germline V gene. This CDR3 reads CASSLNSRSYEQYF. CDR3 coding DNA: TGTGCCAGCAGCTTAAATTCGCGGTCCTACGAGCAGTACTTC. Full variable domain (rest looked up from reference TRBV11-2 and TRBJ2-7): EAGVAQSPRYKIIEKRQSVAFWCNPISGHATLYWYQQILGQGPKLLIQFQNNGVVDDSQLPKDRFSAERLKGVDSTLKIQPAKLEDSAVYLCASSLNSRSYEQYFGPGTRLTVT.

This chain joins TRBV5-1 and TRBJ2-7; 12 bases agree with TRBD1. Per germline, CDR1 SGHRS and CDR2 YFSETQ. CDR3 size: 14 residues. V lost 3 bases, J lost 4 bases, and 2 bases stayed unmatched. CDR3 amino acids: CASSWGQGAYEQYF. The CDR3 bases are TGCGCCAGCAGCTGGGGACAGGGGGCTTACGAGCAGTACTTC.

The chain joins TRBV3-1 (or the pseudogene TRBV3-2) to TRBJ1-5, with D perhaps matching TRBD1 (5 bases). V lost 5 bases, J lost 6 bases, and 17 bases lay in between. CDR1 and CDR2 from the germline V gene are LGHDT and YNNKEL (reference sequence). The length of the CDR3 is 15 residues. CDR3 region: CASSATEGLGQPQHF. As DNA, the CDR3 is TGTGCCAGCAGCGCGACCGAGGGACTGGGTCAGCCCCAGCATTTT.